This entry describes one TCR beta chain. The data were obtained in a study of blood T cell repertoires in COVID-19. Original analysis: Cell counts per sample came from amplifying reference gene primers. Profiled with immunoSEQ multiplex PCR; TCRdb holds only in-frame clones, not every one. V and J calls and clone size follow that table, whereas D and trimming were derived from the DNA. This table has approximately 210,000 clones, 70% to 90% appearing once. The length of the CDR3 is 16 residues. Germline V gene lookup returns CDR1 MNHEY and CDR2 SMNVEV (reference sequence). The V segment lost 5 bases and the J segment 2 bases; nucleotides outside the gene matches: 10.

Sequenced sample: peripheral blood. V gene TRBV27 combines with J gene TRBJ2-7, with TRBD1 matching over 9 bases. The sequence came from a woman aged 70 to 79 with acute or convalescent COVID-19. For the CDR3, the DNA is TGTGCCAGCAGTAGGACCGGGACAGGGACGACCTACGAGCAGTACTTC. It translates to CASSRTGTGTTYEQYF.